These 25 T cell receptor beta chains came from one sample sequenced in a study of blood T cell repertoires in COVID-19. Repertoires were generated with immunoSEQ multiplex PCR, while TCRdb's copy carries only in-frame clones and drops some. The table shows 310,000 or so clones, with approximately 88% occurring only once. Sequencing used PBMCs or T cells enriched from blood (not recorded which). All receptors derive from a woman between 18 and 29 years old who had recovered from COVID-19.

The chain carries TRBV9 and TRBJ2-6; D is unclear. The V and J ends lost 3 bases and 4 bases respectively, with 11 bases between them. Germline V gene sequence: CDR1 SGDLS, CDR2 YYNGEE. This CDR3 is 15 amino acids long. DNA of the CDR3: TGTGCCAGCAGCGAACACGATATCGGGGCCAACGTCCTGACTTTC. Translating gives CASSEHDIGANVLTF.

In its sample, this clone was seen a few times. The V gene is TRBV7-2, the J gene TRBJ2-7, with a weak D call TRBD2 (6 bases). CDR1 SGHTA and CDR2 FQGNSA come from the germline V gene. The CDR3 extends over 15 amino acids. Between the trimmed V and J ends, which lost 1 base and 0 bases, there was a span of 10 bases. CDR3 DNA: TGTGCCAGCAGCTTAGAGTACGGGAGCTCCTACGAGCAGTACTTC. Encoded protein: CASSLEYGSSYEQYF.

The chain combines TRBV5-1 with TRBJ2-7, with D possibly matching TRBD1 (6 bases). V lost 4 bases and J lost 2, with 13 bases in between. Per the germline V gene, CDR1 is SGHRS and CDR2 is YFSETQ. CDR3 length equals 14 residues. CDR3 protein: CASSVGTPAYEQYF. The CDR3 DNA is TGCGCCAGCAGCGTTGGGACACCAGCCTACGAGCAGTACTTC. Full variable domain (missing parts from reference TRBV5-1 and TRBJ2-7): KAGVTQTPRYLIKTRGQQVTLSCSPISGHRSVSWYQQTPGQGLQFLFEYFSETQRNKGNFPGRFSGRQFSNSRSEMNVSTLELGDSALYLCASSVGTPAYEQYFGPGTRLTVT.

V is TRBV19 and J is TRBJ2-1; 7 nucleotides match TRBD1. Germline trimming cut 6 bases from V and 2 bases from J; bases unmatched to any gene: 7. The germline V gene encodes CDR1 LNHDA and CDR2 SQIVND (reference sequence). This CDR3 is built from 15 residues. Here the CDR3 reads CASRARDRPYNEQFF. The CDR3 DNA reads as TGTGCCAGTAGGGCCCGGGACAGACCCTACAATGAGCAGTTCTTC.

The genes are TRBV6-2 or TRBV6-3 and TRBJ1-1; 8 bases agree with TRBD1. The CDR3 length is 12 residues. The V and J ends lost 6 bases and 9 bases, in that order; junction bases with no gene match: 6. CDR1 and CDR2 (germline): MNHEY, SVGEGT. Here the CDR3 reads CASSPQGAKAFF. Here the CDR3 DNA reads TGTGCCAGCAGCCCGCAGGGGGCGAAAGCTTTCTTT.

This rearrangement joins TRBV11-2 to TRBJ2-7; D not certain. The CDR3 totals 15 residues. The V end was cut by 5 bases, the J end by 4 bases, with 18 bases between. CDR1 is SGHAT, CDR2 FQNNGV, per germline. CDR3 residues: CASSPEARLEYEQYF. CDR3 bases: TGTGCCAGCAGCCCCGAAGCGAGGTTGGAATACGAGCAGTACTTC.

Here the CDR3 DNA reads TGTGCCAGCAGTAACACAGGGGACTTTGGAAACACCATATATTTT. Protein sequence: CASSNTGDFGNTIYF. The chain is built from TRBV28 and TRBJ1-3, with 7 positions matching TRBD1. CDR1 and CDR2 (germline): MDHEN, SYDVKM. V lost 5 bases to trimming and J lost 3 bases; unmatched junction nucleotides: 7. This CDR3 has 15 residues.

For the CDR3, the DNA is TGTGCCAGTACTTTAGCATCGGCCTTTGGGCCCCAGCATTTT. The encoded protein is CASTLASAFGPQHF. V is TRBV19 and J is TRBJ1-5; D is unclear. Germline V lookup: CDR1 LNHDA, CDR2 SQIVND (reference sequence). CDR3 length: 14 residues. Trimming shortened V by 7 bases and J by 9 bases, and 19 bases separated the two germline ends.

The chain is built from TRBV5-6 and TRBJ1-3, with a weak D call TRBD1 (5 bases). Trimming pared 2 bases from V and 2 bases from J, leaving 11 bases between. In germline, CDR1 is SGHDT, CDR2 YYEEEE. The CDR3 runs 15 residues. CDR3 residues: CASSFLSDTGNTIYF. DNA of the CDR3: TGTGCCAGCAGCTTCTTATCGGACACTGGAAACACCATATATTTT.

The V gene is TRBV27, the J gene TRBJ2-1; 11 bases are a match to TRBD2. Trimming took 7 bases from V and 4 from J; bases not matched to a gene: 6. Germline V gene data show CDR1 as MNHEY and CDR2 as SMNVEV (reference sequence). The CDR3 length is 15 residues. The CDR3 spells CASTTSGRGYNEQFF. Written as DNA, the CDR3 is TGTGCCAGCACCACTAGCGGGAGAGGGTACAATGAGCAGTTCTTC.

The chain combines TRBV6-4 with TRBJ1-5; D is uncertain. CDR1 is MRHNA and CDR2 is SNTAGT in the germline V gene. V lost 3 bases, J lost 0 bases, and 18 bases lay in between. The CDR3 has 18 amino acids. CDR3 residues: CASSEFLAAEPSNQPQHF. The DNA of the CDR3 is TGTGCCAGCAGTGAATTTCTCGCGGCAGAACCTAGCAATCAGCCCCAGCATTTT.

The CDR3 DNA sequence: TGTGCCAGCAGTACCGAGCCCCCATATGGCTACACCTTC. Protein: CASSTEPPYGYTF. The genes are TRBV2 and TRBJ1-2; no reliable D call. The ends were cut back, 5 bases at V and 5 bases at J, with 12 bases in the middle. This CDR3 has 13 residues. From germline, CDR1 is SNHLY and CDR2 FYNNEI.

V and J are TRBV10-3 and TRBJ1-2; 7 bases align to TRBD1. The CDR3 loop spans 13 amino acids. V lost 5 bases to trimming and J lost 6 bases; unmatched junction nucleotides: 6. Germline CDR1 ENHRY, CDR2 SYGVKD. As DNA, the CDR3 is TGTGCCATCAGTCTAACAGGGGACGATGGCTACACCTTC. Protein sequence: CAISLTGDDGYTF.

This sequence joins TRBV28 and TRBJ1-2; D is unresolved. The CDR3 consists of 12 residues. Per the germline V gene, CDR1 is MDHEN and CDR2 is SYDVKM. Trimming left V 7 bases short and J 5 bases short, with 11 bases between. The CDR3: CASTSRGYGYTF. As DNA, the CDR3 is TGTGCCAGCACTTCTCGGGGATATGGCTACACCTTC.

This clone was counted once. The chain carries TRBV3-1 (or the pseudogene TRBV3-2) and TRBJ1-5, with D possibly matching TRBD1 (5 bases). Between the trimmed V and J ends, which lost 0 bases and 2 bases, there was a span of 8 bases. The CDR3 totals 15 residues. Germline assignment: CDR1 LGHDT and CDR2 YNNKEL (reference sequence). The CDR3 DNA is TGTGCCAGCAGCCAAGATCCCAGGGGCAATCAGCCCCAGCATTTT. The encoded protein is CASSQDPRGNQPQHF.

The chain combines TRBV24-1 with TRBJ2-1; D perhaps matches TRBD1 (5 bases). The CDR3 length is 14 residues. The germline V gene encodes CDR1 KGHDR and CDR2 SFDVKD. V was cut by 0 bases and J by 5 bases, with 7 bases left in between. CDR3 protein: CATSDLRGHNEQFF. The CDR3 DNA sequence: TGTGCCACCAGTGATTTGAGGGGCCACAATGAGCAGTTCTTC.

V gene TRBV7-8 combines with J gene TRBJ2-1; D perhaps matches TRBD2 (7 bases). The CDR3 is 15 amino acids. Germline V gives CDR1 SGHVS, CDR2 FQNEAQ. The V end lost 5 bases, the J end lost 10 bases, and 21 bases lay between the germline ends. The CDR3 DNA is TGTGCCAGCAGCCCTCCTTGGGAACAGGGAGGGGAGCAGTTCTTC. This translates into CASSPPWEQGGEQFF.

V usage is TRBV25-1 and J usage is TRBJ1-6; D is uncertain. Trimming took off 3 bases at V and 8 bases at J, with 5 bases between the two ends. The CDR3 contains 12 residues. Looked up from germline, CDR1 is MGHDK and CDR2 is SYGVNS. The CDR3 sequence is CASSDAYSPLHF. CDR3 nucleotides: TGTGCCAGCAGTGACGCGTATTCACCCCTCCACTTT.

The rearrangement uses TRBV15 and TRBJ2-1, with 8 positions matching TRBD2. Unmatched junction bases numbered 12, after V lost 0 bases and J lost 8 bases. The CDR3 spans 17 residues. CDR1 and CDR2 from the germline V gene are LNHNV and YYDKDF (reference sequence). DNA of the CDR3: TGTGCCACCAGCAGAGATTCCAGGTCCGGGGGGGTCCATGAGCAGTTCTTC. It yields the protein CATSRDSRSGGVHEQFF.

The V and J genes are TRBV9 and TRBJ2-5; D perhaps matches TRBD2 (5 bases). Deletions cut 4 bases from V and 4 bases from J, with 14 bases between. CDR3 length: 14 amino acids. The germline V gene encodes CDR1 SGDLS and CDR2 YYNGEE. CDR3 coding DNA: TGTGCCAGCAGCTCTCGGACTGGAATAGAGACCCAGTACTTC. Translation: CASSSRTGIETQYF.

To note about this clone: The sample carries other DNA sequences with the same CDR3. V usage is TRBV2 and J usage is TRBJ1-2; the D is unclear. Trimming removed 5 bases from V and 8 bases from J, with 9 bases in between. This CDR3 has 11 amino acids. Germline assignment: CDR1 SNHLY and CDR2 FYNNEI. The CDR3 is CASSWTGGYTF. As DNA, the CDR3 is TGTGCCAGCAGTTGGACTGGGGGCTACACCTTC.

The chain uses TRBV18 and TRBJ1-1; D not certain. Germline CDR1 reads KGHSH; CDR2 reads LQKENI. The CDR3 totals 15 residues. V gave up 0 bases and J gave up 0 bases, with 8 bases separating them. CDR3 bases: TGTGCCAGCTCACCACCGGCTTCAATGAACACTGAAGCTTTCTTT. Translating gives CASSPPASMNTEAFF.

This clone was counted only a few times. The chain is built from TRBV5-1 and TRBJ1-2; 9 bases line up with TRBD1. V lost 4 bases to trimming and J lost 3 bases; unmatched junction nucleotides: 7. This CDR3 is built from 15 residues. The germline gives CDR1 SGHRS, CDR2 YFSETQ. The CDR3 sequence: CASSEPGQGDYGYTF. The CDR3 region has the DNA TGCGCCAGCAGCGAACCGGGACAGGGTGACTATGGCTACACCTTC.

CDR3 bases: TGTGCCAGCAGCACCCGACTAGCGGGACACAATGAGCAGTTCTTC. Protein sequence: CASSTRLAGHNEQFF. The rearrangement uses TRBV7-8 and TRBJ2-1; 11 bases map to TRBD2. CDR1 and CDR2 from the germline V gene are SGHVS and FQNEAQ. This CDR3 region has 15 residues. The junction had 5 bases not matched to a gene; V was cut back by 5 bases and J by 5 bases.

The J gene is TRBJ1-2, the V gene TRBV27, with TRBD1 matching 9 bases. The trim removed 5 bases at V and 4 bases at J, leaving 11 bases unmatched. Germline-derived CDR1 and CDR2 are MNHEY and SMNVEV (reference sequence). The CDR3 is 16 amino acids. As DNA, the CDR3 is TGTGCCAGCAGTCCCAGGACAGGGGTTTTAGGCTATGGCTACACCTTC. Protein sequence: CASSPRTGVLGYGYTF.